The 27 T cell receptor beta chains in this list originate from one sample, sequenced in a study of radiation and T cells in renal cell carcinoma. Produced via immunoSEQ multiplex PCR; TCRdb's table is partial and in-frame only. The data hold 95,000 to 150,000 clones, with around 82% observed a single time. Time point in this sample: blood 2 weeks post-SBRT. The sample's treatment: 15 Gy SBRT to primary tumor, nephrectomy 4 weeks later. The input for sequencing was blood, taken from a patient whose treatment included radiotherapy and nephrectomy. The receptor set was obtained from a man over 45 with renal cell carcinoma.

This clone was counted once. CDR3 nucleotides: TGTGCCAGCCTCGAACGGACAGGGAGCTCCTACGAGCAGTACTTC. Protein sequence: CASLERTGSSYEQYF. The chain recombines TRBV28 with TRBJ2-7; 8 nucleotides match TRBD1. V was pared by 8 bases and J by 0 bases, with 9 bases of the junction left unmatched. The germline CDR1 and CDR2 sequences are MDHEN and SYDVKM. CDR3 length: 15 residues.

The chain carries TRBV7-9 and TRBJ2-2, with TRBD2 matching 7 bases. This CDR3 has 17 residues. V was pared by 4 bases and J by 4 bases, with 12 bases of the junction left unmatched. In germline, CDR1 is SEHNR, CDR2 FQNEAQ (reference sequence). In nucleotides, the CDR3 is TGTGCCAGCAGCTCGGGCGCCGCGGGAGTACGCACCGGGGAGCTGTTTTTT. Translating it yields CASSSGAAGVRTGELFF.

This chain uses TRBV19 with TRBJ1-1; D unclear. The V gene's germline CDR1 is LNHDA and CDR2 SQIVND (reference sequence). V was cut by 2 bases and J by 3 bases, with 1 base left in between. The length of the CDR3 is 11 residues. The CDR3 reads CASSIYTEAFF. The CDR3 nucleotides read TGTGCCAGTAGTATATACACTGAAGCTTTCTTT.

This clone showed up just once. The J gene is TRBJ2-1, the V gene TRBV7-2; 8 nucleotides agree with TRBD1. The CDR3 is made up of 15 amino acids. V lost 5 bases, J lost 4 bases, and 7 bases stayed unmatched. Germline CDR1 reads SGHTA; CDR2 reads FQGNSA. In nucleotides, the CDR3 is TGTGCCAGCAGCGCGGGACAGGATTTTTACAATGAGCAGTTCTTC. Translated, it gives CASSAGQDFYNEQFF.

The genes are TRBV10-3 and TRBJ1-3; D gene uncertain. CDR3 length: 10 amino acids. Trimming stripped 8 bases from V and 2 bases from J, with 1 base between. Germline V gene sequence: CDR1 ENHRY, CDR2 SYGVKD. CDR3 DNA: TGTGCCATCGCTGGAAACACCATATATTTT. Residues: CAIAGNTIYF.

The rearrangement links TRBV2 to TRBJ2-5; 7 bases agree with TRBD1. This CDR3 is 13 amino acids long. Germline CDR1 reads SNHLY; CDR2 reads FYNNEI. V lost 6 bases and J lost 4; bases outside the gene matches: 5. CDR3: CASSLRDRETQYF. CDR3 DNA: TGTGCCAGCAGCCTCCGGGACAGAGAGACCCAGTACTTC.

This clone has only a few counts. For the CDR3, the DNA is TGTGCCAGCAGGACGGACGGAAACTATGGCTACACCTTC. Protein product: CASRTDGNYGYTF. The chain has TRBV6-1 and TRBJ1-2; D gene ambiguous. The CDR3 is 13 residues long. Trimming pared 6 bases from V and 2 bases from J, leaving 10 bases between. Per the germline V gene, CDR1 is MNHNS and CDR2 is SASEGT.

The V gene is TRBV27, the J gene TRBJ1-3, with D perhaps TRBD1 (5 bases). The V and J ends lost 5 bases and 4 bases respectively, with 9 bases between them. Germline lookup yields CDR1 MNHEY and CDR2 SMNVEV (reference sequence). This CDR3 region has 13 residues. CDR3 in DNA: TGTGCCAGCAGTCCAGGGATAGGAAACACCATATATTTT. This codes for CASSPGIGNTIYF.

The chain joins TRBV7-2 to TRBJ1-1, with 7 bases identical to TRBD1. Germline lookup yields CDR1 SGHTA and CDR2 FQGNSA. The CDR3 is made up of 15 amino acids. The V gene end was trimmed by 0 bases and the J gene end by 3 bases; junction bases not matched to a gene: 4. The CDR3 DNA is TGTGCCAGCAGCTTAGCAGGGGGCTGGTACACTGAAGCTTTCTTT. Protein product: CASSLAGGWYTEAFF.

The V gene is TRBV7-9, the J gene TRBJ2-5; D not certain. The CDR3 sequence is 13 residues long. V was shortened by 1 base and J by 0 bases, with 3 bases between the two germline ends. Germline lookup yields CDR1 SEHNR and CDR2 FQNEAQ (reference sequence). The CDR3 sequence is CASSLDNQETQYF. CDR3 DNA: TGTGCCAGCAGCTTAGACAACCAAGAGACCCAGTACTTC. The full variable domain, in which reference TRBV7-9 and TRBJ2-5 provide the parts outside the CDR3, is DTGVSQNPRHKITKRGQNVTFRCDPISEHNRLYWYRQTLGQGPEFLTYFQNEAQLEKSRLLSDRFSAERPKGSFSTLEIQRTEQGDSAMYLCASSLDNQETQYFGPGTRLLVL.

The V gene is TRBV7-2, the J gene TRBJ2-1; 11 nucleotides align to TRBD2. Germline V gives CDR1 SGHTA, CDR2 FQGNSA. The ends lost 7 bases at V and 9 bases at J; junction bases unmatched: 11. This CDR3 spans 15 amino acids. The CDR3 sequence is CASTTWLAGGGEQFF. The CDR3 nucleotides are TGTGCCAGCACCACCTGGCTAGCGGGGGGCGGTGAGCAGTTCTTC.

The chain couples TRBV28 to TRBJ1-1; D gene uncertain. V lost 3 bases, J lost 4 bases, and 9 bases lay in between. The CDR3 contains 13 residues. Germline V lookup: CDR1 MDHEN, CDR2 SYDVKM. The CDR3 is CASSFGVSTEAFF. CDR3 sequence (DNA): TGTGCCAGCAGTTTTGGGGTAAGCACTGAAGCTTTCTTT.

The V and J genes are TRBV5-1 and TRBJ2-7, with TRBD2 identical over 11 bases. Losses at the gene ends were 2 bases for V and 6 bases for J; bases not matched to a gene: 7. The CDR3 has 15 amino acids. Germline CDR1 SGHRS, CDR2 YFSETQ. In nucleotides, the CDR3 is TGCGCCAGCAGCTTACTAGCGGGAGTTTCTGTCGAGCAGTACTTC. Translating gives CASSLLAGVSVEQYF.

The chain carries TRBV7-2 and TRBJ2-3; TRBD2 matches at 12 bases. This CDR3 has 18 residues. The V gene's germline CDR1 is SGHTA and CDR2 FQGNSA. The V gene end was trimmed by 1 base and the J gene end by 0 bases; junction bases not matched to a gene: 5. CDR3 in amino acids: CASSLVALAGGSTDTQYF. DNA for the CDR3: TGTGCCAGCAGCTTAGTCGCGCTAGCGGGGGGGAGCACAGATACGCAGTATTTT.

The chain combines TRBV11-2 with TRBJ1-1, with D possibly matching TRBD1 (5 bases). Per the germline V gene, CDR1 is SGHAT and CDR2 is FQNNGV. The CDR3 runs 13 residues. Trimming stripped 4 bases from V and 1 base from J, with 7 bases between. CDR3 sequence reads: CASSSTENTEAFF. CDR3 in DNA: TGTGCCAGCAGCTCGACAGAGAACACTGAAGCTTTCTTT. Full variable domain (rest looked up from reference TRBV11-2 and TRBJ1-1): EAGVAQSPRYKIIEKRQSVAFWCNPISGHATLYWYQQILGQGPKLLIQFQNNGVVDDSQLPKDRFSAERLKGVDSTLKIQPAKLEDSAVYLCASSSTENTEAFFGQGTRLTVV.

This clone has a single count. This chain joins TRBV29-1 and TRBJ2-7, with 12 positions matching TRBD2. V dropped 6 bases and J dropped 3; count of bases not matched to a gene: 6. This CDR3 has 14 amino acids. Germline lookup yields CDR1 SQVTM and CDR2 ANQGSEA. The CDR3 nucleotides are TGCAGCGTCCTTGGACTAGCGGGGCTCTACGAGCAGTACTTC. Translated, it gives CSVLGLAGLYEQYF.

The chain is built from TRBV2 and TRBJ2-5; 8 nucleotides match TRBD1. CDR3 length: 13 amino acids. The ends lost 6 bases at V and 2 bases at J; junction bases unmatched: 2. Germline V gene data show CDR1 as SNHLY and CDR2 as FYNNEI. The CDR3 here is CASRRTGQETQYF. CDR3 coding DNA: TGTGCCAGCAGAAGGACAGGGCAAGAGACCCAGTACTTC.

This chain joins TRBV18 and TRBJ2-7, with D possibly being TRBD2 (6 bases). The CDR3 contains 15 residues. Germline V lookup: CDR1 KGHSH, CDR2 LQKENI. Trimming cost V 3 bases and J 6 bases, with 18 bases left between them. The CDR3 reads CASSPAGYGDAEQYF. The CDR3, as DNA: TGTGCCAGCTCACCGGCGGGGTACGGGGACGCCGAGCAGTACTTC.

CDR3: CAWSVLGGADGNTIYF. CDR3 coding DNA: TGTGCCTGGAGTGTACTGGGGGGGGCCGACGGAAACACCATATATTTT. V is TRBV30 and J is TRBJ1-3, with a tentative D call TRBD1 (6 bases). The CDR3 covers 16 residues. Deletions cut 0 bases from V and 4 bases from J, with 16 bases between. CDR1 is GTSNPN, CDR2 SVGIG, per germline (reference sequence).

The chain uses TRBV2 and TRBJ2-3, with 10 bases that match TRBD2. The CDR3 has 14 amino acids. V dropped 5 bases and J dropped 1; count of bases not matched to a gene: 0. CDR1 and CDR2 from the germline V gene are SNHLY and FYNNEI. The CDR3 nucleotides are TGTGCCAGCAGTCTAGCGGGAGGCACAGATACGCAGTATTTT. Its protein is CASSLAGGTDTQYF.

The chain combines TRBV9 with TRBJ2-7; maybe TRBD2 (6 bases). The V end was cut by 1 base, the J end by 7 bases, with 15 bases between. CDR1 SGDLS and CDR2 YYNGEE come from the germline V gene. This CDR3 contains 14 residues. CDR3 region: CASSVTGESTEQYF. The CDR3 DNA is TGTGCCAGCAGCGTAACGGGAGAGTCGACTGAGCAGTACTTC.

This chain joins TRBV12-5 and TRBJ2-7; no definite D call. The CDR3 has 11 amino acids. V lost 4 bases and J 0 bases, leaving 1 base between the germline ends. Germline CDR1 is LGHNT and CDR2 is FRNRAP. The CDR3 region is CASGSSYEQYF. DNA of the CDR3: TGTGCTAGTGGTTCCTCCTACGAGCAGTACTTC.

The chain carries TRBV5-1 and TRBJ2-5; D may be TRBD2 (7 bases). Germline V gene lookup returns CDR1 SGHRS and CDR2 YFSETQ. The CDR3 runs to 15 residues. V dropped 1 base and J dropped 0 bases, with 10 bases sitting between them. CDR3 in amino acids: CASSLRGGYQETQYF. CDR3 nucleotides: TGCGCCAGCAGCTTGAGGGGGGGATACCAAGAGACCCAGTACTTC.

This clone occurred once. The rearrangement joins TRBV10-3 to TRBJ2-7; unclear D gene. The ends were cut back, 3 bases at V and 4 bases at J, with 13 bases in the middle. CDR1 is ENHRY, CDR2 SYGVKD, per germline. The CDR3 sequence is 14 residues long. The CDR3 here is CAISDVGKAYEQYF. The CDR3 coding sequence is TGTGCCATCAGTGACGTGGGTAAAGCTTACGAGCAGTACTTC.

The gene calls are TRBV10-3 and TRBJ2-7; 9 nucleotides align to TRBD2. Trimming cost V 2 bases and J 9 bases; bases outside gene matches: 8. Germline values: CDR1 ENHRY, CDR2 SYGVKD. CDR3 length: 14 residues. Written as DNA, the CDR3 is TGTGCCATCAGTGAGGTAGTAGCGGGAGCGATGCAGTACTTC. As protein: CAISEVVAGAMQYF.

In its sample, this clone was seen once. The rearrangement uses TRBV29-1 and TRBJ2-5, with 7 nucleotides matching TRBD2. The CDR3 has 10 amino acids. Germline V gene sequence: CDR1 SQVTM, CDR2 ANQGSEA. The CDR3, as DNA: TGCAGTGCGGGAGATGAGACCCAGTACTTC. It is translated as CSAGDETQYF.

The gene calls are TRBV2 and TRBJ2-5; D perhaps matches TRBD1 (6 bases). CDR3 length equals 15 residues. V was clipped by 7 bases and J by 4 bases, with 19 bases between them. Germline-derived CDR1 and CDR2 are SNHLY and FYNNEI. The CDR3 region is CASNSQGQIGETQYF. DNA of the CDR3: TGTGCCAGCAACAGCCAGGGGCAGATAGGAGAGACCCAGTACTTC.